What follows is one T cell receptor (beta chain) and its context. Trimming took 5 bases from V and 8 from J, leaving 16 bases between them. The length of the CDR3 is 13 residues. Looked up from germline, CDR1 is SGHRS and CDR2 is YFSETQ. The data were obtained in a study of blood T cell repertoires in COVID-19. The overall study: Specimens from acute and convalescent COVID-19 originated in the United States, Italy and Spain. PBMCs, B-cell-depleted T cells, or T cells were the source of the cDNA or gDNA that made up the material.

Per the original data handling: Reference gene primer amplification gave nucleated cell count estimates. The protocol was immunoSEQ multiplex PCR, while the TCRdb copy is restricted to in-frame clones and leaves out a portion. The V and J calls and clone size were taken over from that table, and D and trimming were inferred from the DNA. Of roughly 74,000 clones in the sample, approximately 84% were seen once. This clonotype was sampled from a man between 65 and 85 years old with acute or convalescent COVID-19. The chain is built from TRBV5-1 and TRBJ1-1, with D possibly matching TRBD1 (5 bases). Sequenced material: peripheral blood. CDR3 DNA: TGCGCCAGCAGGGGCCGAACAGGAGACGAAGCTTTCTTT. Translation gives CASRGRTGDEAFF.